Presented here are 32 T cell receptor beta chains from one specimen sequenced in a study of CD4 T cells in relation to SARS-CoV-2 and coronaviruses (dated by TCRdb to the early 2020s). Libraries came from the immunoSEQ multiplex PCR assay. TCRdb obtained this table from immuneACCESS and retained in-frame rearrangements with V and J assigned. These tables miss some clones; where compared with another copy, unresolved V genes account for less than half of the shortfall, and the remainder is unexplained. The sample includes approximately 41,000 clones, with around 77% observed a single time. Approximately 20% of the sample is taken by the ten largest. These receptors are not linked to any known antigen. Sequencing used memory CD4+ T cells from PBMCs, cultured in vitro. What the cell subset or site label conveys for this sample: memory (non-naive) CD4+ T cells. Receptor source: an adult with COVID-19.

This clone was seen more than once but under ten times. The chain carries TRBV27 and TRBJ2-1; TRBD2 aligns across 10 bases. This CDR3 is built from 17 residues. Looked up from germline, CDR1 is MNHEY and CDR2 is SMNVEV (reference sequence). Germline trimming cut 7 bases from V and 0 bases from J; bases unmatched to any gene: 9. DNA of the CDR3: TGTGCCAGCACGGGGTTTGGACTAGCGGCCTCCTACAATGAGCAGTTCTTC. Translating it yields CASTGFGLAASYNEQFF.

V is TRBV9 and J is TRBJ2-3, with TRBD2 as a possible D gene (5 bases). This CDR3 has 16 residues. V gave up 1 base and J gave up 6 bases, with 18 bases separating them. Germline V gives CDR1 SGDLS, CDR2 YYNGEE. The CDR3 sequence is CASSVKSRGSSDTQYF. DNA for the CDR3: TGTGCCAGCAGCGTAAAGTCTAGAGGGAGTTCTGATACGCAGTATTTT.

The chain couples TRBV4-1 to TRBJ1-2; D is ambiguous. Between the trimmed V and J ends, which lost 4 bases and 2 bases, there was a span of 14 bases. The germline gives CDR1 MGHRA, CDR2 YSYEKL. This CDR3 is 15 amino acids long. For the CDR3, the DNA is TGCGCCAGCAGCCCCCCGGGCGGCAGGAACTATGGCTACACCTTC. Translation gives CASSPPGGRNYGYTF.

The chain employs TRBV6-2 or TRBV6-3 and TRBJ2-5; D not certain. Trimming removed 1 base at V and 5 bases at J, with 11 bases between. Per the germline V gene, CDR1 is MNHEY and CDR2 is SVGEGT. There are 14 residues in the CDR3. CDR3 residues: CASSYFGPEETQYF. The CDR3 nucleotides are TGTGCCAGCAGTTACTTCGGGCCCGAGGAGACCCAGTACTTC.

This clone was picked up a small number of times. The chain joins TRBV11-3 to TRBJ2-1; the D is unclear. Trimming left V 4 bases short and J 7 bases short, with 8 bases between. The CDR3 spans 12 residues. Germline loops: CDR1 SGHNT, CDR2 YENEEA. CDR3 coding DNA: TGTGCCAGCAGCTCGAGGTCGAATGAGCAGTTCTTC. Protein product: CASSSRSNEQFF. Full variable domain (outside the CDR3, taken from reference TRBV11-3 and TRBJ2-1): EAGVVQSPRYKIIEKKQPVAFWCNPISGHNTLYWYLQNLGQGPELLIRYENEEAVDDSQLPKDRFSAERLKGVDSTLKIQPAELGDSAVYLCASSSRSNEQFFGPGTRLTVL.

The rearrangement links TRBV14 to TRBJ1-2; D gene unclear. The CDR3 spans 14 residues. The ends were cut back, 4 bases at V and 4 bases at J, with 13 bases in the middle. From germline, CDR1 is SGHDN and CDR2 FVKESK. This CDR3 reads CASSRIEAPYGYTF. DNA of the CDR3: TGTGCCAGCAGCCGTATAGAGGCACCCTATGGCTACACCTTC. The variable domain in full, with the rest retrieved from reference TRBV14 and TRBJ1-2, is EAGVTQFPSHSVIEKGQTVTLRCDPISGHDNLYWYRRVMGKEIKFLLHFVKESKQDESGMPNNRFLAERTGGTYSTLKVQPAELEDSGVYFCASSRIEAPYGYTFGSGTRLTVV.

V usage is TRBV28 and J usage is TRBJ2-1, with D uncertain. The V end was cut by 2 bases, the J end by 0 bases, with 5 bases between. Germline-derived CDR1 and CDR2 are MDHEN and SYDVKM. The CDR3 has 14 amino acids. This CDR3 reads CASSLEISYNEQFF. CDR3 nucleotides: TGTGCCAGCAGTTTAGAGATCTCCTACAATGAGCAGTTCTTC. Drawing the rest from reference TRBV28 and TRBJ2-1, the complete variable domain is DVKVTQSSRYLVKRTGEKVFLECVQDMDHENMFWYRQDPGLGLRLIYFSYDVKMKEKGDIPEGYSVSREKKERFSLILESASTNQTSMYLCASSLEISYNEQFFGPGTRLTVL.

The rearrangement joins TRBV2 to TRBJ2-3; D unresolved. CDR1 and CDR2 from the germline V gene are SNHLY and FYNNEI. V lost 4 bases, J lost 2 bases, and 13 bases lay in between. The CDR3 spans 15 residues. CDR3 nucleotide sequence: TGTGCCAGCAGTGTTGACCCACGATACACAGATACGCAGTATTTT. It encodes CASSVDPRYTDTQYF.

The CDR3 DNA sequence: TGTGCCAGCTCACCGGGAGTAGGGGCGGAGGGCTACACCTTC. This translates into CASSPGVGAEGYTF. The genes are TRBV18 and TRBJ1-2, with D possibly matching TRBD1 (5 bases). Germline V CDR1 and CDR2: KGHSH, LQKENI. V was trimmed by 3 bases and J by 8 bases, leaving 16 bases between them. The CDR3 sequence is 14 residues long.

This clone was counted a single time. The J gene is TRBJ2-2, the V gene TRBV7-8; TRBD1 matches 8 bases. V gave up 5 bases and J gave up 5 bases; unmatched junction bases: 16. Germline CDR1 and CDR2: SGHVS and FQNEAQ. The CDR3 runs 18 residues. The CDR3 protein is CASSPNRRGQGRTGELFF. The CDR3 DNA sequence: TGTGCCAGCAGCCCAAACCGGAGAGGACAGGGAAGGACCGGGGAGCTGTTTTTT.

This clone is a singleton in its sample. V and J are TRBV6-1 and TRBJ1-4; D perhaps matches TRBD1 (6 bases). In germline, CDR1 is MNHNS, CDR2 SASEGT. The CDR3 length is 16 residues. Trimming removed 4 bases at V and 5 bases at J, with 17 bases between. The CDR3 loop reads CASSARGKRLNEKLFF. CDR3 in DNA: TGTGCCAGCAGTGCAAGGGGGAAGAGACTAAATGAAAAACTGTTTTTT.

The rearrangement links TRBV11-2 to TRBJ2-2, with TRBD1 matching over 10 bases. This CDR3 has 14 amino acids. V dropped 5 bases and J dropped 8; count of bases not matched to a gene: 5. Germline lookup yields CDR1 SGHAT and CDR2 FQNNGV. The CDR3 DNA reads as TGTGCCAGCAGCCGACAGGGGGCGGGTGGGGAGCTGTTTTTT. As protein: CASSRQGAGGELFF.

The CDR3 DNA is TGTGCCAGCATGGCGGGAGGGCCCACCCCCGTGCAGTATTTT. Its translation: CASMAGGPTPVQYF. The chain links TRBV2 to TRBJ2-3; TRBD2 agrees at 9 bases. This CDR3 contains 14 residues. Germline V gene data show CDR1 as SNHLY and CDR2 as FYNNEI. V gave up 7 bases and J gave up 11 bases; unmatched junction bases: 13.

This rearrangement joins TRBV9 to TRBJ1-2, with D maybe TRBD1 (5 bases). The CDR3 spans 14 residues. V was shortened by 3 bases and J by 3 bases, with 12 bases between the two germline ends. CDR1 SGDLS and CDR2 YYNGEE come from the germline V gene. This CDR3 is CASSEGRGDYGYTF. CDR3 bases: TGTGCCAGCAGCGAGGGGAGGGGCGACTATGGCTACACCTTC.

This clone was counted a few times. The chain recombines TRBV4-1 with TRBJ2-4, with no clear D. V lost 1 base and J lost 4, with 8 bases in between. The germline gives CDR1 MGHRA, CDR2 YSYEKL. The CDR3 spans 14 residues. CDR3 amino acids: CASSQVGGKNIQYF. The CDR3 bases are TGCGCCAGCAGCCAAGTGGGCGGTAAAAACATTCAGTACTTC.

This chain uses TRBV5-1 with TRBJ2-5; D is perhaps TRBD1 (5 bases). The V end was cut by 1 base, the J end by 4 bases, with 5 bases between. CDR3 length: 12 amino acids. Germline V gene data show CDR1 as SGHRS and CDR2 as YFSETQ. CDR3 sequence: CASSLRGETQYF. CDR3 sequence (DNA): TGCGCCAGCAGCTTGAGGGGAGAGACCCAGTACTTC.

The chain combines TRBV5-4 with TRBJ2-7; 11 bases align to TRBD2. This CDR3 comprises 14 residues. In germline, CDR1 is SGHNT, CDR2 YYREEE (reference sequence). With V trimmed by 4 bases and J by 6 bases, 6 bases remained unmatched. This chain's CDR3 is CASSPTSGSVEQYF. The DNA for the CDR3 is TGTGCCAGCAGCCCTACTAGCGGGAGTGTCGAGCAGTACTTC.

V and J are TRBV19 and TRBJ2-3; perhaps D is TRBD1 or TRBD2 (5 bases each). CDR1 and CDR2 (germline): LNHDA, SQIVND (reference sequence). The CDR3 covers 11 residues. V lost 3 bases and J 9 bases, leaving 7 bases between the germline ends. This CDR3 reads CASSIGDTQYF. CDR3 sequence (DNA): TGTGCCAGTAGTATTGGGGACACGCAGTATTTT.

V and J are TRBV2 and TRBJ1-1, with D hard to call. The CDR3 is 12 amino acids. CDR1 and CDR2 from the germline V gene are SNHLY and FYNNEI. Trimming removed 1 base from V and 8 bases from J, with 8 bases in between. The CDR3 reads CASSEEIAEAFF. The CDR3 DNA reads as TGTGCCAGCAGTGAAGAAATTGCAGAAGCTTTCTTT.

CDR3 nucleotides: TGTGCCAGCAGCTTGCCAGGGGCCGCCTACACAGATACGCAGTATTTT. This translates into CASSLPGAAYTDTQYF. This chain joins TRBV5-6 and TRBJ2-3; D is possibly TRBD1 (6 bases). With 1 base removed from V and 2 bases from J, the gap between germline ends came to 14 bases. From germline, CDR1 is SGHDT and CDR2 YYEEEE. This CDR3 is 16 amino acids long.

The CDR3 spells CASSSGLAYEQYF. DNA for the CDR3: TGTGCCAGCAGTTCGGGACTAGCGTACGAGCAGTACTTC. The chain joins TRBV12-3 or TRBV12-4 to TRBJ2-7; 10 bases agree with TRBD2. This CDR3 is 13 amino acids long. J gave up 4 bases and V 4 bases, and 1 base lay outside the gene matches.

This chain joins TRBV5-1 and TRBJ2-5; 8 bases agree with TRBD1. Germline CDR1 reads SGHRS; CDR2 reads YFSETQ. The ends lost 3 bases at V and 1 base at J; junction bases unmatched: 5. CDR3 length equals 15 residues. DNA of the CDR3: TGCGCCAGCAGCTGGGGGACAGGCAGCCAAGAGACCCAGTACTTC. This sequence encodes CASSWGTGSQETQYF.

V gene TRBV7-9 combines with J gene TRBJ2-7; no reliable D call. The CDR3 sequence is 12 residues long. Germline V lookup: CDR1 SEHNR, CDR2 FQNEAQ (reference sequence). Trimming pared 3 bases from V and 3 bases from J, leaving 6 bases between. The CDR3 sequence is CASSFDGYEQYF. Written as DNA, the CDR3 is TGTGCCAGCAGCTTCGACGGCTACGAGCAGTACTTC.

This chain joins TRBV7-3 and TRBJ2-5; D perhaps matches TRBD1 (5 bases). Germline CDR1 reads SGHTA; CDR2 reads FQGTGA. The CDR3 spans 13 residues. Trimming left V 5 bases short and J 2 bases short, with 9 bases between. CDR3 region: CASSQTGQETQYF. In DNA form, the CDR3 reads TGTGCCAGCAGCCAAACAGGTCAAGAGACCCAGTACTTC.

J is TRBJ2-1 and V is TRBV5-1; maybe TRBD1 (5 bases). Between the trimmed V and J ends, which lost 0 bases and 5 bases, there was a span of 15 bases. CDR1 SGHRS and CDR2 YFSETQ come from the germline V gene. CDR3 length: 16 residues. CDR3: CASSLAIRVRDNEQFF. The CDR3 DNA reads TGCGCCAGCAGCTTGGCCATCAGGGTAAGGGACAATGAGCAGTTCTTC. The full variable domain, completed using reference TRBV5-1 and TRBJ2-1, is KAGVTQTPRYLIKTRGQQVTLSCSPISGHRSVSWYQQTPGQGLQFLFEYFSETQRNKGNFPGRFSGRQFSNSRSEMNVSTLELGDSALYLCASSLAIRVRDNEQFFGPGTRLTVL.

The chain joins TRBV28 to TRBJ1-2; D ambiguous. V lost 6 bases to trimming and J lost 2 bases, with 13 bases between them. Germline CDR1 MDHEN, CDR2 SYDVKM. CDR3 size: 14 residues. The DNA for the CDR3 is TGTGCCAGCAGGCCAGGTGCGGGAAACTATGGCTACACCTTC. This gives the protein CASRPGAGNYGYTF.

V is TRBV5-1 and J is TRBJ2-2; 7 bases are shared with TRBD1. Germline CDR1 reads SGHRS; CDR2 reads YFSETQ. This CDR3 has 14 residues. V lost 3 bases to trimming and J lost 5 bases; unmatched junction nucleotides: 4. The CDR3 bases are TGCGCCAGCAGCTCCTGGACAGGAACCGGGGAGCTGTTTTTT. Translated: CASSSWTGTGELFF.

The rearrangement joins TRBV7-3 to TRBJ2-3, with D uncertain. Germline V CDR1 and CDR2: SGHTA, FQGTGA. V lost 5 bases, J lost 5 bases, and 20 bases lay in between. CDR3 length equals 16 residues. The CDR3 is CASSPRAQFSGDTQYF. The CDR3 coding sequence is TGTGCCAGCAGCCCCCGGGCCCAGTTTAGTGGAGATACGCAGTATTTT.

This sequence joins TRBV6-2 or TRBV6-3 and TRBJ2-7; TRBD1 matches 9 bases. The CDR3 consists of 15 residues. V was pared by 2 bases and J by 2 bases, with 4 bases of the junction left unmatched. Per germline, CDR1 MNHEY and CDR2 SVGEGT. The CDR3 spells CASSYRGQGPYEQYF. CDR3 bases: TGTGCCAGCAGTTACCGGGGACAGGGACCCTACGAGCAGTACTTC.

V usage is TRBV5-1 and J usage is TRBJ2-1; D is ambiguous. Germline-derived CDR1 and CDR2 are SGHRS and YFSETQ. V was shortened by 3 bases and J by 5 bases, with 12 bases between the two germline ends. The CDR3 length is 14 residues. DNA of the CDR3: TGCGCCAGCAGCTCCCCTTCCGAGAACAATGAGCAGTTCTTC. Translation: CASSSPSENNEQFF.

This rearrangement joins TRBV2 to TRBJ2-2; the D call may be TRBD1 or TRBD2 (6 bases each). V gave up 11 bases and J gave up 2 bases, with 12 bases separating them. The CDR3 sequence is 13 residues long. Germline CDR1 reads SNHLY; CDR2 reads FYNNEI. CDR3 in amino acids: CAGGTPNTGELFF. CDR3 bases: TGTGCCGGGGGGACACCTAACACCGGGGAGCTGTTTTTT.

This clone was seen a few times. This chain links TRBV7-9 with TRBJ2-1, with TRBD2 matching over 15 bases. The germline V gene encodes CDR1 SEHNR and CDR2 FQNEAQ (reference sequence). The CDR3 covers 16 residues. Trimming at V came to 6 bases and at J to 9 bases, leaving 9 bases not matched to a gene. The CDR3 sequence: CASRFPGLAGGGEQFF. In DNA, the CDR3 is TGTGCCAGCAGGTTCCCGGGACTAGCGGGAGGAGGTGAGCAGTTCTTC.